This TCR beta chain was observed in a study of blood T cell repertoires in COVID-19. V gave up 0 bases and J gave up 0 bases, with 14 bases separating them. This CDR3 comprises 17 residues. Looked up from germline, CDR1 is SNHLY and CDR2 is FYNNEI. Original methodology: Nucleated cell number was recorded as an estimate derived from reference gene primer amplification. Profiled with immunoSEQ multiplex PCR; TCRdb holds only in-frame clones, not every one. V, J and clone size are taken as reported in that table, and D and trimming were inferred from the DNA itself. The sample has about 16,000 clones, approximately 88% seen once.

The sequenced sample consisted of peripheral blood. The chain joins TRBV2 to TRBJ1-2, with a weak D call TRBD1 (5 bases). The TCR was taken from a human donor in a cohort sampled during active COVID-19. CDR3 DNA: TGTGCCAGCAGTGAAGCGGCGCAGGGTAGGGCTAACTATGGCTACACCTTC. This encodes CASSEAAQGRANYGYTF.